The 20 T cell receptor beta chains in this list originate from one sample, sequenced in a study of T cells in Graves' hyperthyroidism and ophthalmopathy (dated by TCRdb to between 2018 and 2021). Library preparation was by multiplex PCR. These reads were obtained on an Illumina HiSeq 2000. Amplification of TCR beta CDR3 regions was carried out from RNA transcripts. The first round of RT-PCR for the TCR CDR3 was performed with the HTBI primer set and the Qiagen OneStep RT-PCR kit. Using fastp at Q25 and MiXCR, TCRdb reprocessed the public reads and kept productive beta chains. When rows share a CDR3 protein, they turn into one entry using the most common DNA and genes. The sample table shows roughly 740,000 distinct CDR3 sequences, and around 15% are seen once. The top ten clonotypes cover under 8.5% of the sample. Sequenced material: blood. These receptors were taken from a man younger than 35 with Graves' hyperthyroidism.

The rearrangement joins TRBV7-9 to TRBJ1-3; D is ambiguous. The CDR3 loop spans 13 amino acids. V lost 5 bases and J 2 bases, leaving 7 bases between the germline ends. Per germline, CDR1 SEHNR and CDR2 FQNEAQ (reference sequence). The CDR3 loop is CASSATTGNTIYF. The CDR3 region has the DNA TGTGCCAGCAGCGCAACTACTGGAAACACCATATATTTT.

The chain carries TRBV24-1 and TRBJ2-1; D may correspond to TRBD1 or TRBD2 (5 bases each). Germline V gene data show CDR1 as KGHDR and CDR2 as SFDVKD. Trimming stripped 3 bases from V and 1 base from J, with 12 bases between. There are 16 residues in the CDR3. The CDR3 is CATSDPGTASYNEQFF. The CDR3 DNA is TGTGCCACCAGTGATCCCGGGACCGCATCCTACAATGAGCAGTTCTTC.

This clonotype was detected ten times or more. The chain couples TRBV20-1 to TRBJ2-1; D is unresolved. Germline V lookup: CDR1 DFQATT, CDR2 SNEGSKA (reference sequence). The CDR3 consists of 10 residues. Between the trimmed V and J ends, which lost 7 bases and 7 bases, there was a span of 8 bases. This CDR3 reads CSVAENEQFF. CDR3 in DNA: TGCAGTGTTGCTGAAAATGAGCAGTTCTTC.

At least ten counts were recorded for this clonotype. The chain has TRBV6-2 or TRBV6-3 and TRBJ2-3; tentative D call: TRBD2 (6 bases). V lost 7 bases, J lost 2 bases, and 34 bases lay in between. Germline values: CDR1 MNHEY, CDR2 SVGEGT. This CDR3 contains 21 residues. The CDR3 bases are TGTGCCAGCACCGGGGGTGAGGAGGGAAATAATCTGGGGCCGGTCACAGATACGCAGTATTTT. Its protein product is CASTGGEEGNNLGPVTDTQYF.

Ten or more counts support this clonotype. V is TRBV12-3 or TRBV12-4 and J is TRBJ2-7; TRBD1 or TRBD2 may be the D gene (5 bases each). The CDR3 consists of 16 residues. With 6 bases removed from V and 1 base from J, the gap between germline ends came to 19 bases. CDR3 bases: TGTGCCAGCAGCAAGGGACGGACCGTTAGTTCCTACGAGCAGTACTTC. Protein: CASSKGRTVSSYEQYF.

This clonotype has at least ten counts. The CDR3 sequence is CASSFRIQPQHF. CDR3 DNA: TGTGCCAGCAGTTTTAGAATTCAGCCCCAGCATTTT. The chain employs TRBV28 and TRBJ1-5; D is unclear. V lost 3 bases and J lost 6, with 6 bases in between. Per germline, CDR1 MDHEN and CDR2 SYDVKM. The length of the CDR3 is 12 residues.

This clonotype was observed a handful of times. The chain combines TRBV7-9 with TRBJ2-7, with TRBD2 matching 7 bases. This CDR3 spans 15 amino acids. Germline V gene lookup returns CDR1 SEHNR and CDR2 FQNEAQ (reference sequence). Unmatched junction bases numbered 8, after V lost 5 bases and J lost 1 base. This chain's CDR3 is CASSAGGRESYEQYF. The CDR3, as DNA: TGTGCCAGCAGCGCTGGAGGGAGGGAATCCTACGAGCAGTACTTC.

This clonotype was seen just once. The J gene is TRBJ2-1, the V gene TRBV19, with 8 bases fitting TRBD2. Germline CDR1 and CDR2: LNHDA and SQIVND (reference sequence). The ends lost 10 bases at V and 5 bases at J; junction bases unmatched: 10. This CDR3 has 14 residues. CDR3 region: CATRAGARHNEQFF. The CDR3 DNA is TGTGCCACCCGAGCGGGGGCCCGACACAATGAGCAGTTCTTC. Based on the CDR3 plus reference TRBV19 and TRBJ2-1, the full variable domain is DGGITQSPKYLFRKEGQNVTLSCEQNLNHDAMYWYRQDPGQGLRLIYYSQIVNDFQKGDIAEGYSVSREKKESFPLTVTSAQKNPTAFYLCATRAGARHNEQFFGPGTRLTVL.

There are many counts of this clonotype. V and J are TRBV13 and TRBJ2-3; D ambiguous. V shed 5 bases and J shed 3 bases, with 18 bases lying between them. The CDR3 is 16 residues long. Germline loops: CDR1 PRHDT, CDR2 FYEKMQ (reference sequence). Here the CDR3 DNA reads TGTGCCAGCAGCCCCCGGCGTGACATCTTAACAGATACGCAGTATTTT. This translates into CASSPRRDILTDTQYF.

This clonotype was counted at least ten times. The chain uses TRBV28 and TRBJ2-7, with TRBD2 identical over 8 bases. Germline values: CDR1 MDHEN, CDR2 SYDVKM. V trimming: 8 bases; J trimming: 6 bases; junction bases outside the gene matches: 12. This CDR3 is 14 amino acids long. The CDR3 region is CASGYGTRGSEQYF. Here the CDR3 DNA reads TGTGCCAGCGGATATGGGACTAGGGGCTCCGAGCAGTACTTC.

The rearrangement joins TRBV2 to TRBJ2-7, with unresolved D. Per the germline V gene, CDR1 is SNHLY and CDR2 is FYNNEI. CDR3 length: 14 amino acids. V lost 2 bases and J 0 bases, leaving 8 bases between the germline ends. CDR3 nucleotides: TGTGCCAGCAGTGAAATGGGTAGCTCCTACGAGCAGTACTTC. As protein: CASSEMGSSYEQYF.

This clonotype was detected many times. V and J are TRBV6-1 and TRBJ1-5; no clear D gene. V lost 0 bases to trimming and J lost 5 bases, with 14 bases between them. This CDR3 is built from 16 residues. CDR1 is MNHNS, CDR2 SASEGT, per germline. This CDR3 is CASSEAQKGGDQPQHF. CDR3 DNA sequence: TGTGCCAGCAGTGAAGCGCAGAAAGGAGGAGATCAGCCCCAGCATTTT.

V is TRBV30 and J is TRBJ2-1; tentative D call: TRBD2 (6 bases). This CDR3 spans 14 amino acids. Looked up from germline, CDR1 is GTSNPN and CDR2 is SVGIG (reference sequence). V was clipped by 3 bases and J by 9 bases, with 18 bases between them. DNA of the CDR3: TGTGCCTGGAGCCTGACTAGTAAGTTGGGTGAGCAGTTCTTC. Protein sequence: CAWSLTSKLGEQFF. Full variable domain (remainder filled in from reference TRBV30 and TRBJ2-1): SQTIHQWPATLVQPVGSPLSLECTVEGTSNPNLYWYRQAAGRGLQLLFYSVGIGQISSEVPQNLSASRPQDRQFILSSKKLLLSDSGFYLCAWSLTSKLGEQFFGPGTRLTVL.

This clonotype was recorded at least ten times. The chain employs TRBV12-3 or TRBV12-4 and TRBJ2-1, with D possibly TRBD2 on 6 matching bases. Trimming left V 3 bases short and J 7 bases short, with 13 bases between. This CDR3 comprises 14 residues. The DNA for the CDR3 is TGTGCCAGCAGTTTCGGTAGCGGTATTAATGAGCAGTTCTTC. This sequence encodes CASSFGSGINEQFF.

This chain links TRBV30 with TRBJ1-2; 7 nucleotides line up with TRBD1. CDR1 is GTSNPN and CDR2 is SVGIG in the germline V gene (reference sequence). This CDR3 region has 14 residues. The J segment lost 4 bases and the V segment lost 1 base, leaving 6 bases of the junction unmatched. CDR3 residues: CAWSAGTVSYGYTF. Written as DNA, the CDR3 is TGTGCCTGGAGTGCGGGGACAGTGAGCTATGGCTACACCTTC.

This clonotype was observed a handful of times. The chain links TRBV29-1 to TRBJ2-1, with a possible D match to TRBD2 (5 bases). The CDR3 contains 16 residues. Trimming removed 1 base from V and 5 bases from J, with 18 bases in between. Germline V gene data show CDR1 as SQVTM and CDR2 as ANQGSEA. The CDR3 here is CSVEVIESVGNNEQFF. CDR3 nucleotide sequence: TGCAGCGTTGAAGTTATCGAATCCGTCGGGAACAATGAGCAGTTCTTC.

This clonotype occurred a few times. CDR3 sequence (DNA): TGCGCCAGCAGCTCTCAGGGGATCCAGAGCCCCTACGAGCAGTACTTC. It encodes CASSSQGIQSPYEQYF. The J gene is TRBJ2-7, the V gene TRBV5-1, with D tentatively TRBD1 (6 bases). The germline V gene has CDR1 SGHRS and CDR2 YFSETQ. The CDR3 runs to 16 residues. V dropped 3 bases and J dropped 2 bases, with 18 bases sitting between them.

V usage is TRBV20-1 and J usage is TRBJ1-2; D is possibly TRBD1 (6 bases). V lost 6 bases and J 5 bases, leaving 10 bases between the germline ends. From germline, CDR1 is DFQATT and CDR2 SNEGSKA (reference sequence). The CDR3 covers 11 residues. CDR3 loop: CSAPDSYGYTF. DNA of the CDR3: TGCAGTGCCCCGGACAGTTATGGCTACACCTTC.

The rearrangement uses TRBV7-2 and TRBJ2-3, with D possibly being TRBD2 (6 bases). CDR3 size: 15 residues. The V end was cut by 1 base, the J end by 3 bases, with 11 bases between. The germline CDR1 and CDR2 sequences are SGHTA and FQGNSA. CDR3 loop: CASSLELARTDTQYF. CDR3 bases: TGTGCCAGCAGCTTAGAGCTAGCGAGGACAGATACGCAGTATTTT.

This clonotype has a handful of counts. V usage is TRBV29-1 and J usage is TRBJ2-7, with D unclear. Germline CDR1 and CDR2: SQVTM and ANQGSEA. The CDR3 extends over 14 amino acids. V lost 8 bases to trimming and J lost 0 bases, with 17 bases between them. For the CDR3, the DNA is TGCAGCTCCCCTGTCGGCGAAAGCTCCTACGAGCAGTACTTC. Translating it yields CSSPVGESSYEQYF.